This T cell receptor beta chain is from a study of resident and recirculating memory T cells in vitiligo. TCRdb's copy holds only in-frame clones and misses some; the assay was immunoSEQ multiplex PCR. The sample includes more than 65,000 clones, approximately 93% of them seen just once. This CDR3 contains 16 residues. Anyone treated within the previous three months was excluded. The specimen sequenced was blood. This rearrangement joins TRBV21-1 to TRBJ1-1; TRBD1 reflects the table's D call only, with no check against the DNA. TRBV21-1 is designated a pseudogene. This TCR was recovered from a male donor with vitiligo. The CDR3 DNA reads as TGTGCCAGCAGCAAAGCAATAGACAGGGGGAACACTGAAGCTTTCTTT. Translating gives CASSKAIDRGNTEAFF.